Here is one T cell receptor (beta chain) with its context. The record originates from a study of beta chain features in type 1 diabetes. Expressed TCRB transcripts were sequenced after all isolated RNA was converted to cDNA. The protocol was immunoSEQ multiplex PCR, while the TCRdb copy is restricted to in-frame clones and leaves out a portion. The table shows approximately 60,000 clones, with about 61% occurring only once. Germline V CDR1 and CDR2: LNHDA, SQIVND (reference sequence). This CDR3 contains 11 residues. The V end was cut by 2 bases, the J end by 7 bases, with 6 bases between. The clonotype was recovered from a woman between 18 and 29 years old in good health. The chain couples TRBV19 to TRBJ2-7, with D uncertain. The specimen was Tregs from blood. CDR3 DNA sequence: TGTGCCAGTAGTATACGAGAGGAGCAGTACTTC. It encodes CASSIREEQYF.